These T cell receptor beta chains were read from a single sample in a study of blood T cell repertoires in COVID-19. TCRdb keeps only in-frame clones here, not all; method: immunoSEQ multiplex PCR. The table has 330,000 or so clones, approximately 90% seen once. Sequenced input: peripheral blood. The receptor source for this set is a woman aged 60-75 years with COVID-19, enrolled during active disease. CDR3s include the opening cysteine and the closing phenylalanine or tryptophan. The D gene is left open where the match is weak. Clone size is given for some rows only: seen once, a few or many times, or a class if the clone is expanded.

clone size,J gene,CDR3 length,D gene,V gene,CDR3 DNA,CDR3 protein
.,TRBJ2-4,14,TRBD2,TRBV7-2,TGTGCCAGCAGGACAGCGGGGCCAAAAAACATTCAGTACTTC,CASRTAGPKNIQYF
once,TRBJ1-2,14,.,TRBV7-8,TGTGCCAGCAGCTTTAGCTCCAGGGGCGATGGCTACACCTTC,CASSFSSRGDGYTF
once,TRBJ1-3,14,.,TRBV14,TGTGCCAGCAGCCTTTGGGCCTCTGGAAACACCATATATTTT,CASSLWASGNTIYF
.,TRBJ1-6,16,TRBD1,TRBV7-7,TGTGCTAGCAGTTCCGGGACAGGGACATATAATTCACCCCTCCACTTT,CASSSGTGTYNSPLHF
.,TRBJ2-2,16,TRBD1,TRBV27,TGTGCCAGCAGATTAGTTGGACAGGGGGCGATCGGGGAGCTGTTTTTT,CASRLVGQGAIGELFF
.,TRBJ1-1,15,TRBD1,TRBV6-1,TGTGCCAGCAGTGAGAGGGGGCAAATTAACACTGAAGCTTTCTTT,CASSERGQINTEAFF
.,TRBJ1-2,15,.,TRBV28,TGTGCCAGCAATAAGAGAGGGAGATCTAACTATGGCTACACCTTC,CASNKRGRSNYGYTF
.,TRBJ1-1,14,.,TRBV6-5,TGTGCCAGCAGCCATTTCGGGGGAGGGACTGAAGCTTTCTTT,CASSHFGGGTEAFF
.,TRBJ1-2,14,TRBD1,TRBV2,TGTGCCAGCAGTGAGTGGCAGGGGGTCGGGGGCTACACCTTC,CASSEWQGVGGYTF
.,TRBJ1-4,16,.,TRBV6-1,TGTGCCAGCAGTGAGAGGACAGTGACAACTAATGAAAAACTGTTTTTT,CASSERTVTTNEKLFF
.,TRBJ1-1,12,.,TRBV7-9,TGTGCCAGCAGCCCGAGGAATACTGAAGCTTTCTTT,CASSPRNTEAFF
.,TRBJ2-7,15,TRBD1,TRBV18,TGTGCCAGCTCACCACCGGGGACAGGCACCTACGAGCAGTACTTC,CASSPPGTGTYEQYF
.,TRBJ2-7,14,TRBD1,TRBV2,TGTGCCAGCAGTAACCGGGACAGGGTTTCCGAGCAGTACTTC,CASSNRDRVSEQYF
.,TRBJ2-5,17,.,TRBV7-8,TGTGCCAGCATCCGAGGGGCGGGACAGTACGTACAAGAGACCCAGTACTTC,CASIRGAGQYVQETQYF
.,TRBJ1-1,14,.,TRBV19,TGTGCCAGTAGTATAACAACCCGTCGTAAGGGGGCTTTCTTT,CASSITTRRKGAFF
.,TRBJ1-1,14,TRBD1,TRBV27,TGTGCCAGCAGTTTCACAGGGGGCGGCACTGAAGCTTTCTTT,CASSFTGGGTEAFF
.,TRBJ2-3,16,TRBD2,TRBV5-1,TGCGCCAGCAGCGAGGGACTAGCGGGGGCGGAAGGTACGCAGTATTTT,CASSEGLAGAEGTQYF
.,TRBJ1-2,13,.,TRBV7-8,TGTGCCAGCAGCTTAGAAGGGGAGGCTGGCTACACCTTC,CASSLEGEAGYTF
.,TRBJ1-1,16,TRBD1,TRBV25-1,TGTGCCAGCAGTGAATATGGACAGGGGTGGCACACTGAAGCTTTCTTT,CASSEYGQGWHTEAFF
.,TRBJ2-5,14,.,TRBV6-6,TGTGCCAGCAGTTATATAACGGTCCGGGAGACCCAGTACTTC,CASSYITVRETQYF
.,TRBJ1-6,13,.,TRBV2,TGTGCCAGCAGCTACAGAGGGAGTTCACCCCTCCACTTT,CASSYRGSSPLHF
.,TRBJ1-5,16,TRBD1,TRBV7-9,TGTGCCAGCAGCTTAAGCGGGCAGGGGGGACATCAGCCCCAGCATTTT,CASSLSGQGGHQPQHF
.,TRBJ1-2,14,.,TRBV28,TGTGCCAGCAGTTCCCTCGGGGTGGGCTATGGCTACACCTTC,CASSSLGVGYGYTF
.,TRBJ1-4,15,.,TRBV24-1,TGTGCCACCAGTGACCGACATGGAATGGATGAAAAACTGTTTTTT,CATSDRHGMDEKLFF
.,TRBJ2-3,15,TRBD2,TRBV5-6,TGTGCCAGCAGCCTTGCTAGCGGGGGGGCAGATACGCAGTATTTT,CASSLASGGADTQYF
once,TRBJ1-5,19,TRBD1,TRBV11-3,TGTGCCAGCAGCTCCGAGGGGTTCAGGGGGCCGGGGGGAGATCAGCCCCAGCATTTT,CASSSEGFRGPGGDQPQHF
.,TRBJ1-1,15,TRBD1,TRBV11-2,TGTGCCAGCAGCAGGCAAAGTTTGGGACAGCCTGAAGCTTTCTTT,CASSRQSLGQPEAFF
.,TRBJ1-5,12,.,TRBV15,TGTGCCACCAGCAGAGACGGGCAGCCCCAGCATTTT,CATSRDGQPQHF
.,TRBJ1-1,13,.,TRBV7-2,TGTGCCAGCAGCTTAGGGGGTGCGGGTGAAGCTTTCTTT,CASSLGGAGEAFF
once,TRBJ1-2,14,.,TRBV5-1,TGCGCCAGCAGCTTGATGATTAGGGGTAATGGCTACACCTTC,CASSLMIRGNGYTF
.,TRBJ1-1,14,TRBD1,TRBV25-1,TGTGCCAGCAGTAAGCGACAGGGGAACACTGAAGCTTTCTTT,CASSKRQGNTEAFF
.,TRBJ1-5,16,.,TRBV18,TGTGCCAGCTCGCCCCTCTCAAGCGCCGGGAATCAGCCCCAGCATTTT,CASSPLSSAGNQPQHF
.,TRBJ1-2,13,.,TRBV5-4,TGTGCCAGCAGCTTGTTGGAGGTCTATGGCTACACCTTC,CASSLLEVYGYTF
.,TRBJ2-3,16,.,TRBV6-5,TGTGCCAGCAGTTACTCGGGCAGGGCTAGCACAGATACGCAGTATTTT,CASSYSGRASTDTQYF
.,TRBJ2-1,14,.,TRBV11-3,TGTGCCAGCAGCTTAGGTGCAGGCTACAATGAGCAGTTCTTC,CASSLGAGYNEQFF
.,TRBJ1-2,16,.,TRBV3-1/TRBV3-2,TGTGCCAGCAGCCAAGGCCGTAGGACTTACGGATATGGCTACACCTTC,CASSQGRRTYGYGYTF
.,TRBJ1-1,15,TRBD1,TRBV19,TGTGCCAGTAGTATAACCGGGACAGCTAACACTGAAGCTTTCTTT,CASSITGTANTEAFF
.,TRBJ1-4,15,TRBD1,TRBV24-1,TGTGCCACCTCCAGCAGGGGGCGTGAAAATGAAAAACTGTTTTTT,CATSSRGRENEKLFF
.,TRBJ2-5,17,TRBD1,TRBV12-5,TGTGCTAGTGGTTGGACGGGGTCGACAGGGCCCGGGGAGACCCAGTACTTC,CASGWTGSTGPGETQYF
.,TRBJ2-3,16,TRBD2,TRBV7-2,TGTGCCAGCAGCTTAAGTTCCCCGGGGGGTACAGATACGCAGTATTTT,CASSLSSPGGTDTQYF
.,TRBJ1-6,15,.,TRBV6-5,TGTGCCAGCAGTTACTCGCAACAGGGAAATTCACCCCTCCACTTT,CASSYSQQGNSPLHF
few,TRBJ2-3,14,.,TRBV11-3,TGTGCCAGCAGCTTAAGGGGTATTCGAGATACGCAGTATTTT,CASSLRGIRDTQYF